Following are 4 T cell receptor beta chains from one sample sequenced in a study of blood T cells in healthy people across ages. For the second PCR, which ran for 7 to 11 cycles, a sample-barcoded 5' primer and a J-beta primer mix were used. TCRdb processed the 5' RACE reads anew with MiXCR; each CDR3 protein has one entry. The sample lists more than 650,000 distinct CDR3 sequences, 50% to 65% occurring once. Sequencing was carried out using blood. The source of these receptors is a man at least 80 years old in good health.

The CDR3 here is CASSFPPASIDEQFF. Written as DNA, the CDR3 is TGTGCCAGCAGTTTTCCCCCGGCTAGCATCGATGAGCAGTTCTTC. The chain carries TRBV6-2 or TRBV6-3 and TRBJ2-1; D might be TRBD2 (5 bases). The germline CDR1 and CDR2 sequences are MNHEY and SVGEGT. The CDR3 covers 15 residues. V lost 4 bases to trimming and J lost 8 bases, with 18 bases between them.

This rearrangement joins TRBV2 to TRBJ1-5; D is unclear. The CDR3 extends over 12 amino acids. The V end was cut by 7 bases, the J end by 6 bases, with 10 bases between. From germline, CDR1 is SNHLY and CDR2 FYNNEI. The CDR3 sequence: CASTDSGQPQHF. Here the CDR3 DNA reads TGTGCCAGCACCGACTCGGGTCAGCCCCAGCATTTT.

This chain connects TRBV5-1 to TRBJ2-3, with D possibly TRBD2 on 6 matching bases. CDR1 is SGHRS, CDR2 YFSETQ, per germline. This CDR3 is 17 amino acids long. Trimming removed 0 bases at V and 6 bases at J, with 20 bases between. The CDR3 here is CASSLAGGATLGDTQYF. For the CDR3, the DNA is TGCGCCAGCAGCTTGGCCGGCGGGGCGACCCTGGGGGATACGCAGTATTTT.

J is TRBJ1-6 and V is TRBV2, with D possibly TRBD1 on 6 matching bases. The V gene's germline CDR1 is SNHLY and CDR2 FYNNEI. The V gene lost 5 bases and the J gene lost 8 bases, with 13 bases spanning the gap. The CDR3 is 14 amino acids. This CDR3 is CASSRQGIDSPLHF. The CDR3 DNA reads TGTGCCAGCAGTCGTCAGGGGATCGATTCACCCCTCCACTTT.